What follows are 11 T cell receptor beta chains derived from one specimen sequenced in a study of cytotoxic CD8 clonotypes in ibrutinib-treated CLL. TCRdb keeps only in-frame clones here, not all; method: immunoSEQ multiplex PCR. The data show some 170,000 clones, with approximately 91% seen just once and approximately 3% held by the top ten. The sequenced sample was PBMCs, obtained at disease progression, from a patient treated with ibrutinib. These receptors all come from a human donor with chronic lymphocytic leukemia.

V and J are TRBV19 and TRBJ1-4, with 10 bases aligning to TRBD1. CDR3 length: 15 amino acids. V shed 7 bases, J shed 4 bases, and the junction held 6 bases outside the gene matches. Germline V gives CDR1 LNHDA, CDR2 SQIVND (reference sequence). The chain's CDR3 is CASNMRDRGNEKLFF. The CDR3 DNA follows: TGTGCCAGTAATATGAGGGACAGGGGTAATGAAAAACTGTTTTTT.

The table lists this clone with a count of one. The chain links TRBV23-1 to TRBJ2-2, with D maybe TRBD1 (6 bases). TRBV23-1 is reported as an ORF; its role is uncertain. Trimming shortened V by 4 bases and J by 0 bases, and 24 bases separated the two germline ends. The CDR3 totals 20 residues. Here the CDR3 reads CASSRTPRQADTSNTGELFF. In nucleotides, the CDR3 is TGCGCCAGCAGTCGGACCCCCAGACAGGCCGATACCTCGAACACCGGGGAGCTGTTTTTT.

V is TRBV6-1 and J is TRBJ2-1; the D gene is possibly TRBD2 (5 bases). CDR3 size: 14 residues. The V end lost 5 bases, the J end lost 2 bases, and 10 bases lay between the germline ends. CDR1 and CDR2 (germline): MNHNS, SASEGT. As DNA, the CDR3 is TGTGCCAGCAGTCGGGATTCCGCCTACAATGAGCAGTTCTTC. This translates into CASSRDSAYNEQFF.

The chain has TRBV28 and TRBJ1-2; 7 bases agree with TRBD1. The germline gives CDR1 MDHEN, CDR2 SYDVKM. This CDR3 region has 16 residues. J was trimmed by 2 bases and V by 4 bases; bases with no gene match: 10. The CDR3 here is CASSYLSTGSNYGYTF. In nucleotides, the CDR3 is TGTGCCAGCAGTTACCTTTCGACAGGGTCGAACTATGGCTACACCTTC.

This CDR3 reads CASSLARLAGPNEQFF. CDR3 DNA sequence: TGTGCCAGCAGCTTAGCAAGGCTAGCGGGCCCCAATGAGCAGTTCTTC. The chain links TRBV7-2 to TRBJ2-1; 8 bases align to TRBD2. There are 16 residues in the CDR3. Germline V gives CDR1 SGHTA, CDR2 FQGNSA. V was pared by 0 bases and J by 6 bases, with 7 bases of the junction left unmatched.

This clone was observed a handful of times. V usage is TRBV5-1 and J usage is TRBJ2-7; 13 nucleotides match TRBD2. Germline V CDR1 and CDR2: SGHRS, YFSETQ. This CDR3 has 15 residues. CDR3 sequence: CASSFYLRTSGGSDV. For the CDR3, the DNA is TGCGCCAGCAGCTTCTACCTTAGGACTAGCGGGGGAAGCGACGTC.

The J gene is TRBJ2-1, the V gene TRBV28, with 9 bases fitting TRBD1. Germline loops: CDR1 MDHEN, CDR2 SYDVKM. Trimming removed 5 bases from V and 5 bases from J; junction bases left unmatched: 10. The CDR3 has 16 residues. CDR3 nucleotide sequence: TGTGCCAGCAGTCCCACCGGGACAGGGCTCCACAATGAGCAGTTCTTC. It is translated as CASSPTGTGLHNEQFF.

The gene calls are TRBV7-3 and TRBJ1-3; D might be TRBD1 (6 bases). Trimming took 2 bases from V and 0 from J, leaving 14 bases between them. The germline gives CDR1 SGHTA, CDR2 FQGTGA. The CDR3 consists of 17 residues. CDR3 sequence: CASSLAGTGYSGNTIYF. CDR3 in DNA: TGTGCCAGCAGCTTAGCGGGAACAGGGTACTCTGGAAACACCATATATTTT.

The gene calls are TRBV10-3 and TRBJ2-5, with 7 bases fitting TRBD2. Germline V gives CDR1 ENHRY, CDR2 SYGVKD. With V trimmed by 6 bases and J by 2 bases, 6 bases remained unmatched. The CDR3 extends over 14 amino acids. CDR3 sequence: CAISGDGGQETQYF. DNA of the CDR3: TGTGCCATCAGCGGGGACGGGGGGCAAGAGACCCAGTACTTC.

V gene TRBV28 combines with J gene TRBJ2-5, with unresolved D. The V end was cut by 7 bases, the J end by 5 bases, with 14 bases between. CDR3 length: 13 amino acids. In germline, CDR1 is MDHEN, CDR2 SYDVKM. Written as DNA, the CDR3 is TGTGCCAGCAACGCAGTTTCGTGGGAGACCCAGTACTTC. It specifies CASNAVSWETQYF. Full variable domain (missing parts from reference TRBV28 and TRBJ2-5): DVKVTQSSRYLVKRTGEKVFLECVQDMDHENMFWYRQDPGLGLRLIYFSYDVKMKEKGDIPEGYSVSREKKERFSLILESASTNQTSMYLCASNAVSWETQYFGPGTRLLVL.

The CDR3: CASSPGQIAPEAFF. CDR3 DNA: TGTGCCAGCAGCCCGGGACAAATAGCGCCTGAAGCTTTCTTT. The rearrangement links TRBV7-2 to TRBJ1-1; possible D gene TRBD1, 6 bases. V was shortened by 5 bases and J by 6 bases, with 16 bases between the two germline ends. Looked up from germline, CDR1 is SGHTA and CDR2 is FQGNSA. The CDR3 has 14 residues.